The clone carrying this T cell receptor (beta chain) was counted a single time. The antigen remains unidentified. The authors amplified TCR beta CDR3 regions from RNA transcripts. RT-PCR with HTBI primers came first, then second-round multiplex PCR. TCRdb independently ran MiXCR on the multiplex PCR reads; one entry per CDR3 protein. The data contain around 600,000 distinct CDR3 sequences, about 40% of them seen just once; the ten biggest clones take up over 2.5%. The length of the CDR3 is 13 residues. Deletions cut 2 bases from V and 5 bases from J, with 9 bases between. Germline V gene data show CDR1 as ENHRY and CDR2 as SYGVKD. This entry belongs to a study of Graves' ophthalmopathy and Graves' hyperthyroidism. Overall study results and limits: Detection in blood was also observed for most expanded thyroid clonotypes above 0.001 frequency.

The chain joins TRBV10-3 to TRBJ1-1; TRBD1 might be the D (6 bases). Sequencing was carried out using peripheral blood. This sequence was found in an adult man with Graves' ophthalmopathy. CDR3 loop: CAISERGETEAFF. CDR3 DNA: TGTGCCATCAGTGAGAGGGGGGAAACTGAAGCTTTCTTT.